The T cell receptor beta chain described here comes from a study of blood T cell repertoires in COVID-19. At the level of the study: Spain, Italy and the United States supplied samples that represented acute and convalescent COVID-19.

There are 14 residues in the CDR3. Trimming removed 4 bases from V and 4 bases from J, with 8 bases in between. The germline V gene encodes CDR1 ENHRY and CDR2 SYGVKD. Data came from immunoSEQ multiplex PCR; TCRdb stores just in-frame clones and leaves some out. The sample holds about 270,000 clones; 80% to 90% are singletons and the top ten take approximately 12%. The receptor comes from a woman aged 25 to 39 with COVID-19, enrolled during active disease. This sequence joins TRBV10-3 and TRBJ2-6; weak D call: TRBD2 (5 bases). The sample comprised peripheral blood. In nucleotides, the CDR3 is TGTGCCATCAGTGGGACGGGAGGGGCCAACGTCCTGACTTTC. It is translated as CAISGTGGANVLTF.